This is a list of T cell receptor beta chains from one sample in a study of shared clonotypes between healthy human individuals. Libraries were prepared by immunoSEQ multiplex PCR; TCRdb keeps only in-frame clonotypes and omits some of them. The sample has about 2.4 million clones; 93% are singletons. Sequenced material: naive CD4+ T cells from PBMCs. Every receptor here comes from a man between 18 and 35 years old in good health. Some clones in this sample may be carry-over from other donors' samples. Each CDR3 is given with its conserved first and last residue. D genes are given only for firm matches. Size tells how often a clone was seen (once, few, many) or the class of an expanded clone, and some rows leave it out.

v_call,d_call,j_call,clone_size,cdr3_aa,cdr3_nt
TRBV28,NA,TRBJ1-5,NA,CASSLKQGINQPQHF,TGTGCCAGCAGTTTGAAGCAGGGGATCAATCAGCCCCAGCATTTT
TRBV15,NA,TRBJ1-1,NA,CATSRGERGSTEAFF,TGTGCCACCAGCAGAGGGGAAAGGGGTAGCACTGAAGCTTTCTTT
TRBV2,TRBD2,TRBJ2-1,NA,CASSGRLAGNNEQFF,TGTGCCAGCAGTGGTCGGCTAGCGGGGAACAATGAGCAGTTCTTC
TRBV6-1,NA,TRBJ1-1,NA,CASSPLLDSTEAFF,TGTGCCAGCAGTCCTCTCCTCGACAGCACTGAAGCTTTCTTT
TRBV5-4,TRBD1,TRBJ2-3,NA,CASRPGQGSTDTQYF,TGTGCCAGCAGACCAGGACAGGGTAGCACAGATACGCAGTATTTT
TRBV18,NA,TRBJ2-3,NA,CASSPLSGASTDTQYF,TGTGCCAGCTCACCATTATCCGGTGCTAGCACAGATACGCAGTATTTT
TRBV28,NA,TRBJ2-7,NA,CASSSWTAGTKYEQYF,TGTGCCAGCAGTTCCTGGACAGCCGGGACCAAATACGAGCAGTACTTC
TRBV7-2,TRBD2,TRBJ2-1,NA,CASSRLGTSGRAPYNEQFF,TGTGCCAGCAGCCGATTGGGAACTAGCGGGAGGGCGCCCTACAATGAGCAGTTCTTC
TRBV25-1,NA,TRBJ2-7,NA,CASSELGNSYEQYF,TGTGCCAGCAGTGAATTAGGGAACTCCTACGAGCAGTACTTC
TRBV4-3,NA,TRBJ2-1,NA,CASSQRGGEQFF,TGCGCCAGCAGCCAAAGGGGTGGTGAGCAGTTCTTC
TRBV30,TRBD1,TRBJ1-2,NA,CATLQDRGLGSYTF,TGTGCCACCCTCCAGGACAGGGGTTTGGGGAGCTACACCTTC
TRBV9,TRBD2,TRBJ2-1,NA,CASSSGTSGSNEQFF,TGTGCCAGCAGCTCCGGGACTAGCGGGTCCAATGAGCAGTTCTTC
TRBV5-1,NA,TRBJ2-2,NA,CASSDQQGSGELFF,TGCGCCAGCAGCGATCAACAGGGAAGCGGGGAGCTGTTTTTT
TRBV10-2,TRBD1,TRBJ2-2,NA,CASMTGRSTGELFF,TGCGCCAGCATGACAGGGAGAAGCACCGGGGAGCTGTTTTTT
TRBV7-2,NA,TRBJ2-7,once,CASSLEGGQVEQYF,TGTGCCAGCAGCTTAGAGGGGGGCCAAGTGGAGCAGTACTTC
TRBV5-8,TRBD1,TRBJ2-7,NA,CASSLWDRVGEQYF,TGTGCCAGCAGCTTATGGGACAGGGTGGGCGAGCAGTACTTC
TRBV14,NA,TRBJ1-1,few,CASSQARGTEAFF,TGTGCCAGCAGCCAAGCCAGGGGCACTGAAGCTTTCTTT
TRBV27,NA,TRBJ2-2,NA,CASSPPRLGTGELFF,TGTGCCAGCAGTCCTCCACGATTAGGGACCGGGGAGCTGTTTTTT
TRBV18,NA,TRBJ1-1,NA,CASSPSQGINEAFF,TGTGCCAGCTCACCATCACAGGGTATTAATGAAGCTTTCTTT
TRBV20-1,NA,TRBJ1-2,NA,CSATSREGYTF,TGCAGTGCTACCTCCCGCGAAGGCTACACCTTC
TRBV28,NA,TRBJ1-1,NA,CASLLPGGTEAFF,TGTGCCAGCCTACTCCCGGGGGGGACTGAAGCTTTCTTT
TRBV7-2,NA,TRBJ2-7,NA,CASSLATPHEQYF,TGTGCCAGCAGCTTAGCCACTCCCCACGAGCAGTACTTC
TRBV30,NA,TRBJ1-1,NA,CAWSVAVNTEAFF,TGTGCCTGGAGTGTAGCAGTGAACACTGAAGCTTTCTTT
TRBV19,NA,TRBJ2-1,once,CASSIVASTGQFF,TGTGCCAGTAGTATTGTGGCTTCGACGGGGCAGTTCTTC
TRBV5-1,NA,TRBJ2-2,NA,CASRFGRANTGELFF,TGCGCCAGCAGGTTCGGGAGAGCGAACACCGGGGAGCTGTTTTTT
TRBV6-5,NA,TRBJ2-5,NA,CASSLGNWETQYF,TGTGCCAGCAGTTTGGGTAACTGGGAGACCCAGTACTTC
TRBV28,NA,TRBJ1-1,NA,CASRPSGGTEAFF,TGTGCCAGCAGGCCCTCGGGCGGCACTGAAGCTTTCTTT
TRBV5-1,TRBD1,TRBJ2-1,NA,CASSPGTGGNEQFF,TGCGCCAGCAGCCCGGGGACAGGGGGGAATGAGCAGTTCTTC
TRBV5-5,NA,TRBJ2-5,NA,CASSLAGVETQYF,TGTGCCAGCAGCTTGGCCGGGGTGGAGACCCAGTACTTC
TRBV11-2,NA,TRBJ1-1,once,CASSLVGQMNTEAFF,TGTGCCAGCAGCTTAGTTGGTCAGATGAACACTGAAGCTTTCTTT
TRBV7-9,NA,TRBJ2-3,NA,CASRLGSTDTQYF,TGTGCCAGCAGGCTCGGCAGTACAGATACGCAGTATTTT
TRBV7-2,NA,TRBJ2-4,NA,CASSLQTGGNIQYF,TGTGCCAGCAGCCTCCAGACCGGCGGAAACATTCAGTACTTC
TRBV7-2,NA,TRBJ1-3,NA,CASSFITGLGSGNTIYF,TGTGCCAGCAGCTTTATCACAGGGCTCGGCTCTGGAAACACCATATATTTT
TRBV10-2,NA,TRBJ2-5,NA,CASSDGQIGLGETQYF,TGCGCCAGCAGTGACGGACAGATCGGCCTGGGGGAGACCCAGTACTTC
TRBV4-2,NA,TRBJ2-5,NA,CASSQTTGFETQYF,TGTGCCAGCAGTCAGACCACAGGGTTTGAGACCCAGTACTTC
TRBV19,NA,TRBJ2-5,once,CASTPRGTSYQETQYF,TGTGCCAGTACCCCCCGTGGGACATCGTACCAAGAGACCCAGTACTTC
TRBV15,NA,TRBJ1-1,NA,CATSRSKTGDTEAFF,TGTGCCACCAGCAGATCCAAGACGGGGGACACTGAAGCTTTCTTT
TRBV7-7,NA,TRBJ2-3,NA,CASSQGMGSDTQYF,TGTGCCAGCAGCCAAGGGATGGGTTCAGATACGCAGTATTTT
TRBV7-9,TRBD2,TRBJ2-3,NA,CASSPWTSGSADTQYF,TGTGCCAGCAGCCCTTGGACTAGCGGGAGTGCAGATACGCAGTATTTT
TRBV7-2,NA,TRBJ1-2,NA,CASSFGTWADGYTF,TGTGCCAGCAGCTTCGGGACCTGGGCGGACGGCTACACCTTC
TRBV5-1,TRBD2,TRBJ2-5,NA,CASSWGLAGGETQYF,TGCGCCAGCAGCTGGGGACTAGCGGGAGGAGAGACCCAGTACTTC
TRBV19,TRBD1,TRBJ2-5,NA,CASSIGDRAETQYF,TGTGCCAGTAGTATTGGTGACAGGGCAGAGACCCAGTACTTC
TRBV27,TRBD2,TRBJ2-7,NA,CASCPGWTSSSYEQYF,TGTGCCAGCTGCCCCGGGTGGACTAGCTCATCCTACGAGCAGTACTTC
TRBV28,TRBD2,TRBJ2-1,NA,CASFKTGLAGVNEQFF,TGTGCCAGCTTCAAAACCGGGCTAGCGGGAGTTAATGAGCAGTTCTTC
TRBV28,NA,TRBJ1-3,NA,CASSLGGAGGNTIYF,TGTGCCAGCAGTTTAGGGGGGGCAGGGGGAAACACCATATATTTT
TRBV7-9,NA,TRBJ1-1,NA,CASSSRVESTEAFF,TGTGCCAGCAGCTCCCGGGTGGAGAGCACTGAAGCTTTCTTT
TRBV6-6,TRBD1,TRBJ2-3,NA,CASSYWTGKGTDTQYF,TGTGCCAGCAGTTACTGGACAGGGAAGGGCACAGATACGCAGTATTTT
TRBV28,NA,TRBJ1-2,NA,CASSSPQVANYGYTF,TGTGCCAGCAGTTCCCCACAGGTCGCTAACTATGGCTACACCTTC
TRBV29-1,NA,TRBJ1-1,few,CSVERRANTEAFF,TGCAGCGTTGAAAGGCGAGCGAACACTGAAGCTTTCTTT
TRBV5-1,TRBD2,TRBJ2-1,NA,CASREGRLAGSINEQFF,TGCGCCAGCAGGGAGGGGAGACTAGCGGGCTCAATCAATGAGCAGTTCTTC
TRBV7-8,NA,TRBJ2-1,NA,CASSLRELFF,TGTGCCAGCAGCTTACGCGAGCTGTTCTTC